This TCR beta chain originates from a study of T cells after yellow fever vaccination. TCRdb called the 5' RACE reads again in MiXCR, with one record for every CDR3 protein. The sample gives 14,000 or so distinct CDR3 sequences, roughly 7.2% of which show up once; approximately 1.5% is in the top ten. Trimming took 1 base from V and 4 from J; bases not matched to a gene: 5. The length of the CDR3 is 15 residues. Germline V gene lookup returns CDR1 LNHNV and CDR2 YYDKDF (reference sequence). V usage is TRBV15 and J usage is TRBJ2-3, with TRBD2 identical over 7 bases. The clonotype was recovered from a man between 18 and 29 years old who received the YFV17D yellow fever vaccine. Specimen: PBMCs, either bulk or a sorted T-cell subset (CD4+, CD8+, memory, or dextramer-sorted; not recorded which), collected on the day of the yellow fever booster vaccination. DNA for the CDR3: TGTGCCACCAGCAGAGGCGGGAGAGGCGCAGATACGCAGTATTTT. Its protein is CATSRGGRGADTQYF.